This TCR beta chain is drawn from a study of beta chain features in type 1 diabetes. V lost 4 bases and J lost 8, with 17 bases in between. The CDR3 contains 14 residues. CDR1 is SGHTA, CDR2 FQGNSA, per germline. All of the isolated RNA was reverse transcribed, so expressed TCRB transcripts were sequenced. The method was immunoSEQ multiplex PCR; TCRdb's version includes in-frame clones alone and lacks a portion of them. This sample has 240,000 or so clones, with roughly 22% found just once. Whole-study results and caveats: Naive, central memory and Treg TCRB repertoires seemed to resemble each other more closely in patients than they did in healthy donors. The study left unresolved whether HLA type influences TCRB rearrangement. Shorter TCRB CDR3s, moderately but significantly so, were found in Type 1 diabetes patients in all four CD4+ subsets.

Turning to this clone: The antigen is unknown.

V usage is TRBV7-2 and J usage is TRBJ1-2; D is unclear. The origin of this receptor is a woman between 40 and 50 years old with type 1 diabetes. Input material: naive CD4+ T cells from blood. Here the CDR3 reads CASSSRTSEGGYTF. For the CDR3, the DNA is TGTGCCAGCAGCTCTAGAACCAGCGAAGGAGGCTACACCTTC.